This T cell receptor (beta chain) originates from a study of blood T cell repertoires in COVID-19. Sequencing used immunoSEQ multiplex PCR; TCRdb keeps in-frame clones, though not all of them. The table has more than 95,000 clones, 80% to 90% seen once. The TCR sequence derives from a man older than 75 with active or convalescent COVID-19. Material for sequencing was peripheral blood.

Written as DNA, the CDR3 is TGTGCCAGCAGTAGAGGACAGGTGGATAATGAAAAACTGTTTTTT. It is translated as CASSRGQVDNEKLFF. The chain recombines TRBV2 with TRBJ1-4; 7 bases line up with TRBD1. V was clipped by 5 bases and J by 4 bases; unmatched bases: 7. In germline, CDR1 is SNHLY, CDR2 FYNNEI. This CDR3 spans 15 amino acids.